Below are 25 T cell receptor beta chains sequenced from a single sample in a study of CD8 T cells in Susac syndrome. An input of about 0.45 to 1 ug of RNA was subjected to reverse transcription using random hexamers. TCRdb redid the calling of the immunoSEQ multiplex PCR reads with MiXCR, one entry per CDR3 protein. The sample records under 150,000 distinct CDR3 sequences, around 94% being singletons. Sequences were obtained from CD4+ T cells from PBMCs. The receptors come from a human donor with multiple sclerosis.

The chain carries TRBV2 and TRBJ1-2; D perhaps matches TRBD1 (6 bases). The germline V gene has CDR1 SNHLY and CDR2 FYNNEI. The CDR3 has 13 amino acids. Trimming removed 9 bases at V and 3 bases at J, with 14 bases between. CDR3 bases: TGTGCCAGTCACAGGGAGGCGGACTATGGCTACACCTTC. Translated: CASHREADYGYTF.

This rearrangement joins TRBV2 to TRBJ2-2; 10 bases map to TRBD2. This CDR3 region has 14 residues. Germline V gene data show CDR1 as SNHLY and CDR2 as FYNNEI. The V gene end was trimmed by 8 bases and the J gene end by 4 bases; junction bases not matched to a gene: 4. CDR3 nucleotide sequence: TGTGCCAGCGGAGCGGGGGGGACCACCGGGGAGCTGTTTTTT. Amino acid sequence: CASGAGGTTGELFF.

The rearrangement uses TRBV18 and TRBJ1-5; D unresolved. Germline V gene sequence: CDR1 KGHSH, CDR2 LQKENI. The CDR3 is 15 amino acids. V lost 2 bases and J 1 base, leaving 9 bases between the germline ends. CDR3 DNA sequence: TGTGCCAGCTCACCAACCGCTAACAGCAATCAGCCCCAGCATTTT. Its translation: CASSPTANSNQPQHF.

This clonotype has only a few counts. The chain carries TRBV5-4 and TRBJ2-7, with D unresolved. The CDR3 sequence is 15 residues long. Germline CDR1 reads SGHNT; CDR2 reads YYREEE (reference sequence). Trimming took 5 bases from V and 0 from J, leaving 15 bases between them. CDR3 sequence reads: CASSLPGLSSYEQYF. The CDR3 DNA reads as TGTGCCAGCAGTCTTCCGGGCCTTAGCTCCTACGAGCAGTACTTC.

V gene TRBV16 combines with J gene TRBJ1-6, with D possibly being TRBD1 (5 bases). The CDR3 runs to 14 residues. V shed 3 bases and J shed 8 bases, with 11 bases lying between them. Germline V gene sequence: CDR1 KGHSY, CDR2 FQNENV. This CDR3 reads CASSHRTGDSPLHF. For the CDR3, the DNA is TGTGCCAGCAGCCACCGTACGGGGGATTCACCCCTCCACTTT.

This chain connects TRBV29-1 to TRBJ1-5; possible D gene TRBD1, 5 bases. CDR1 and CDR2 from the germline V gene are SQVTM and ANQGSEA. The ends were cut back, 8 bases at V and 4 bases at J, with 18 bases in the middle. This CDR3 contains 14 residues. This CDR3 reads CSFKGDGVNQPQHF. The CDR3 DNA is TGCAGCTTTAAAGGGGACGGCGTGAATCAGCCCCAGCATTTT.

The DNA of the CDR3 is TGCGCCAGCTCATCCTCCGGGCCACCAAATTCGTACGAGCAGTACTTC. It encodes CASSSSGPPNSYEQYF. The chain carries TRBV5-1 and TRBJ2-7; D is unresolved. V was cut by 7 bases and J by 4 bases, with 24 bases left in between. The CDR3 loop spans 16 amino acids. Per germline, CDR1 SGHRS and CDR2 YFSETQ.

V usage is TRBV3-1 and J usage is TRBJ2-5; 7 nucleotides match TRBD1. The CDR3 is 14 residues long. After removal of 2 bases from V and 5 bases from J, the junction contained 5 bases not matched to a gene. Germline loops: CDR1 LGHDT, CDR2 YNNKEL (reference sequence). In nucleotides, the CDR3 is TGTGCCAGCAGCCAACACAGGGGCGGGGAGACCCAGTACTTC. Its protein is CASSQHRGGETQYF.

The chain links TRBV19 to TRBJ1-4; D remains ambiguous. Per the germline V gene, CDR1 is LNHDA and CDR2 is SQIVND (reference sequence). The V end was cut by 6 bases, the J end by 8 bases, with 13 bases between. CDR3 length: 13 residues. The CDR3 nucleotides read TGTGCCAGTAGCCTCACGGAAGGAGAAAAACTGTTTTTT. Its protein product is CASSLTEGEKLFF.

J is TRBJ2-3 and V is TRBV18; D is ambiguous. Germline V gene lookup returns CDR1 KGHSH and CDR2 LQKENI. This CDR3 comprises 15 residues. Trimming removed 1 base from V and 1 base from J, with 9 bases in between. CDR3 residues: CASSPRLGGTDTQYF. CDR3 DNA sequence: TGTGCCAGCTCACCACGGTTAGGAGGCACAGATACGCAGTATTTT.

CDR3 in DNA: TGCGCCAGCAGCTTGGGCTCTGGGAACTATGGCTACACCTTC. This gives the protein CASSLGSGNYGYTF. This chain joins TRBV5-1 and TRBJ1-2; D ambiguous. The CDR3 runs to 14 residues. V lost 0 bases and J 2 bases, leaving 8 bases between the germline ends. The germline gives CDR1 SGHRS, CDR2 YFSETQ. The full variable domain, with the rest looked up from reference TRBV5-1 and TRBJ1-2, is KAGVTQTPRYLIKTRGQQVTLSCSPISGHRSVSWYQQTPGQGLQFLFEYFSETQRNKGNFPGRFSGRQFSNSRSEMNVSTLELGDSALYLCASSLGSGNYGYTFGSGTRLTVV.

The chain uses TRBV5-4 and TRBJ1-5; D may be TRBD1 (6 bases). The V end lost 4 bases, the J end lost 3 bases, and 11 bases lay between the germline ends. The CDR3 length is 14 residues. Germline V gene data show CDR1 as SGHNT and CDR2 as YYREEE (reference sequence). The CDR3 sequence: CASSVQGFNQPQHF. The DNA for the CDR3 is TGTGCCAGCAGCGTGCAGGGGTTCAATCAGCCCCAGCATTTT.

The V call is TRBV10-3, the J call TRBJ1-2, with D possibly TRBD1 on 5 matching bases. CDR1 and CDR2 (germline): ENHRY, SYGVKD. The CDR3 has 14 amino acids. Trimming removed 8 bases from V and 6 bases from J, with 19 bases in between. Here the CDR3 reads CAIGEGSVRDGYTF. In nucleotides, the CDR3 is TGTGCCATCGGGGAAGGGTCCGTCAGGGATGGCTACACCTTC.

The genes are TRBV4-2 and TRBJ2-1; 8 nucleotides agree with TRBD2. The length of the CDR3 is 15 residues. CDR1 is LGHNA and CDR2 is YNFKEQ in the germline V gene. V was clipped by 6 bases and J by 9 bases; unmatched bases: 13. This chain's CDR3 is CASSGGGTILREQFF. The CDR3, as DNA: TGTGCCAGCAGTGGCGGGGGGACTATCCTTCGTGAGCAGTTCTTC.

The chain is built from TRBV3-1 and TRBJ1-2; 9 bases agree with TRBD1. CDR3 length: 17 amino acids. Germline V gives CDR1 LGHDT, CDR2 YNNKEL (reference sequence). The J segment lost 4 bases and the V segment lost 6 bases, leaving 15 bases of the junction unmatched. CDR3 protein: CASSLESRDRASYGYTF. Here the CDR3 DNA reads TGTGCCAGCAGTCTAGAGTCCCGGGACAGGGCCAGCTATGGCTACACCTTC.

V usage is TRBV5-1 and J usage is TRBJ1-2; 9 bases are shared with TRBD1. CDR3 length: 13 amino acids. CDR1 is SGHRS and CDR2 is YFSETQ in the germline V gene. J lost 5 bases, V lost 7 bases, and 6 bases had no gene match. Here the CDR3 reads CASDAGQGYGYTF. The CDR3 DNA is TGCGCCAGCGACGCGGGACAGGGTTATGGCTACACCTTC.

This chain links TRBV4-2 with TRBJ2-2, with a weak D call TRBD1 (5 bases). The V and J ends lost 0 bases and 7 bases respectively, with 12 bases between them. Germline V gene lookup returns CDR1 LGHNA and CDR2 YNFKEQ. This CDR3 has 15 residues. As DNA, the CDR3 is TGTGCCAGCAGCCAAGATGGGGCGCTAAGCGGGGAGCTGTTTTTT. It codes for CASSQDGALSGELFF.

The rearrangement links TRBV20-1 to TRBJ1-1; D is undetermined. CDR1 is DFQATT and CDR2 is SNEGSKA in the germline V gene (reference sequence). The V end was cut by 5 bases, the J end by 0 bases, with 13 bases between. This CDR3 is built from 14 residues. The CDR3 coding sequence is TGCAGTGCTGGGTCCGGCTTCATGAACACTGAAGCTTTCTTT. It codes for CSAGSGFMNTEAFF.

The rearrangement uses TRBV12-3 or TRBV12-4 and TRBJ2-4; D is unclear. Trimming took off 4 bases at V and 5 bases at J, with 9 bases between the two ends. The CDR3 is 13 amino acids. CDR3 coding DNA: TGTGCCAGCAGTTCCTCTGTAGAAAACATTCAGTACTTC. Protein: CASSSSVENIQYF.

V is TRBV5-1 and J is TRBJ1-1, with D possibly TRBD1 on 5 matching bases. The germline CDR1 and CDR2 sequences are SGHRS and YFSETQ. The CDR3 length is 15 residues. V dropped 4 bases and J dropped 1 base, with 14 bases sitting between them. The CDR3 DNA sequence: TGCGCCAGCAGCCCAACTCTAGGACAGAACACTGAAGCTTTCTTT. Its protein product is CASSPTLGQNTEAFF.

The J gene is TRBJ1-4, the V gene TRBV5-4; 10 bases agree with TRBD1. Germline V lookup: CDR1 SGHNT, CDR2 YYREEE (reference sequence). The CDR3 extends over 15 amino acids. The ends lost 1 base at V and 7 bases at J; junction bases unmatched: 4. CDR3 in amino acids: CASSLPGTGAEKLFF. The CDR3 DNA sequence: TGTGCCAGCAGCTTGCCCGGGACAGGGGCTGAAAAACTGTTTTTT.

The chain links TRBV29-1 to TRBJ2-1; maybe TRBD2 (5 bases). Germline loops: CDR1 SQVTM, CDR2 ANQGSEA. The CDR3 consists of 14 residues. Trimming took 2 bases from V and 8 from J, leaving 16 bases between them. CDR3 coding DNA: TGCAGCGTTGAAAAAGACTACCCGATCGATGAGCAGTTCTTC. Translation: CSVEKDYPIDEQFF.

The J gene is TRBJ1-5, the V gene TRBV20-1; 8 nucleotides match TRBD1. V dropped 6 bases and J dropped 7; count of bases not matched to a gene: 8. Germline V gene data show CDR1 as DFQATT and CDR2 as SNEGSKA (reference sequence). The CDR3 loop spans 13 amino acids. CDR3 nucleotide sequence: TGCAGTGCCCTACCAGGGGGCCCCCAGCCCCAGCATTTT. This translates into CSALPGGPQPQHF.

The chain uses TRBV4-2 and TRBJ1-3; D is uncertain. Germline-derived CDR1 and CDR2 are LGHNA and YNFKEQ. This CDR3 region has 16 residues. V dropped 3 bases and J dropped 0 bases, with 12 bases sitting between them. CDR3 DNA: TGTGCCAGCAGCCAGAGGACGGGCCTCTCTGGAAACACCATATATTTT. It encodes CASSQRTGLSGNTIYF.

The chain joins TRBV6-6 to TRBJ2-7, with TRBD1 as a possible D gene (5 bases). V lost 6 bases, J lost 2 bases, and 11 bases lay in between. Germline V lookup: CDR1 MNHNY, CDR2 SVGAGI (reference sequence). CDR3 length: 13 amino acids. CDR3 loop: CASRSGQAYEQYF. The CDR3 nucleotides read TGTGCCAGCAGATCAGGACAAGCCTACGAGCAGTACTTC.